The following is a TCR beta chain sequence with its context. Its target is unknown. These data originate in a study of T-cell reconstitution after alpha-beta-depleted transplantation in children. Researchers prepared the TCRbeta library using unique molecular identifiers, the study reports. TCRdb reanalysed the PCR reads using MiXCR and keeps one entry per CDR3 protein. The sample carries about 900,000 distinct CDR3 sequences, roughly 29% recorded once. The CDR3 is 18 amino acids. V was pared by 1 base and J by 5 bases, with 21 bases between. Germline CDR1 reads LNHDA; CDR2 reads SQIVND (reference sequence). Overall study findings and caveats: At the one-year point after transplant, T-cell counts and TCRbeta diversity were found to come mostly from T cells that had been newly produced. Where some patients showed high TCRbeta diversity at day 60, it came from recipient T cells and thymic progenitors that had survived. Two months or so post-transplant, alpha-beta T cells reportedly derived from several hundred expanded graft clones.

J is TRBJ1-5 and V is TRBV19; D ambiguous. This specimen was PBMCs, mostly from graft donor cells, taken 360 days after TCRalphabeta/CD19-depleted stem cell transplant. This receptor was taken from a boy in the first two years of life who had a stem cell transplant for SCID, so the T cells may come from the graft donor. CDR3 amino acids: CASSIGNTGVRSHQPQHF. In DNA form, the CDR3 reads TGTGCCAGTAGTATAGGTAACACTGGTGTCAGGAGTCATCAGCCCCAGCATTTT.